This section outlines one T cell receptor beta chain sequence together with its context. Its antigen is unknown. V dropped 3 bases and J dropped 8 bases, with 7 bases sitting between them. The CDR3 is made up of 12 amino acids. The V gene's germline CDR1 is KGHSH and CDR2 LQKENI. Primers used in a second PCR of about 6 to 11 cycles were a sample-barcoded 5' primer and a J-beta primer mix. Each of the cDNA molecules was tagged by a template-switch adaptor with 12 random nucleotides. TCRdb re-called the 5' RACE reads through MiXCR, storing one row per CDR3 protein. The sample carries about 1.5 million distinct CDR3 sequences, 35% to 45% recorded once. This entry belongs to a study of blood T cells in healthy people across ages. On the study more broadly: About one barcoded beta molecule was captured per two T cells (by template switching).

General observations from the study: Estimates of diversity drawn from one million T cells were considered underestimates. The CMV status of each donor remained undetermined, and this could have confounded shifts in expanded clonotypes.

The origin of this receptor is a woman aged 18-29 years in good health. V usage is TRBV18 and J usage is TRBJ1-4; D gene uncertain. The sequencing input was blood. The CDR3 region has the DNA TGTGCCAGCTCACCCGAACAAGAAAAACTGTTTTTT. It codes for CASSPEQEKLFF.